Below, 5 T cell receptor beta chains from the same sample are listed, as sequenced in a study of blood T cell repertoires in COVID-19 (TCRdb year 2020). The library was made by the immunoSEQ multiplex PCR assay. The clones in this table, taken by TCRdb from immuneACCESS, are in-frame only. Not every clone is retained; where verified, under half of the shortfall comes from an unresolved V gene, and the cause of the rest is unknown. This sample holds 150,000 to 180,000 clones; about 80% were observed only once. Approximately 30% of the sample comes from the top ten. Material for sequencing was peripheral blood. The source of these receptors is a woman between 55 and 75 years old with acute or convalescent COVID-19.

This clone came up once. The rearrangement links TRBV30 to TRBJ1-5, with D perhaps TRBD1 (6 bases). V lost 0 bases, J lost 4 bases, and 7 bases lay in between. Germline V lookup: CDR1 GTSNPN, CDR2 SVGIG (reference sequence). The CDR3 loop spans 13 amino acids. The CDR3 here is CAWSVTGNQPQHF. The DNA of the CDR3 is TGTGCCTGGAGTGTAACAGGGAATCAGCCCCAGCATTTT. Combining the CDR3 with reference TRBV30 and TRBJ1-5 gives the whole variable domain SQTIHQWPATLVQPVGSPLSLECTVEGTSNPNLYWYRQAAGRGLQLLFYSVGIGQISSEVPQNLSASRPQDRQFILSSKKLLLSDSGFYLCAWSVTGNQPQHFGDGTRLSIL.

The V call is TRBV6-1, the J call TRBJ2-3; 15 nucleotides match TRBD2. CDR1 is MNHNS and CDR2 is SASEGT in the germline V gene. The CDR3 contains 16 residues. Trimming at V came to 4 bases and at J to 8 bases, leaving 7 bases not matched to a gene. The CDR3 coding sequence is TGTGCCAGCAGTGCGGGACTAGCGGGGGGAATAGGTACGCAGTATTTT. Translation: CASSAGLAGGIGTQYF.

The CDR3 coding sequence is TGTGCCAGTAGTATATCGGCGTACGGACTAGCGGGGGACAATGAGCAGTTCTTC. Translating gives CASSISAYGLAGDNEQFF. The rearrangement joins TRBV19 to TRBJ2-1; 13 bases match TRBD2. CDR1 is LNHDA, CDR2 SQIVND, per germline (reference sequence). The CDR3 spans 18 residues. V lost 2 bases, J lost 5 bases, and 9 bases stayed unmatched.

This chain links TRBV12-3 or TRBV12-4 with TRBJ1-1, with 8 positions matching TRBD1. CDR3 length: 12 amino acids. V shed 6 bases and J 7 bases; nucleotides not matched to a gene: 4. DNA of the CDR3: TGTGCCAGCAGGGGACAGGACTTTGAAGCTTTCTTT. Encoded protein: CASRGQDFEAFF.

The V gene is TRBV5-1, the J gene TRBJ1-5; tentative D call: TRBD1 (5 bases). The CDR3 length is 14 residues. V lost 0 bases and J 7 bases, leaving 11 bases between the germline ends. Germline assignment: CDR1 SGHRS and CDR2 YFSETQ. The CDR3 DNA is TGCGCCAGCAGCTTGGCCACGGGGGTCCAGCCCCAGCATTTT. Its translation: CASSLATGVQPQHF.